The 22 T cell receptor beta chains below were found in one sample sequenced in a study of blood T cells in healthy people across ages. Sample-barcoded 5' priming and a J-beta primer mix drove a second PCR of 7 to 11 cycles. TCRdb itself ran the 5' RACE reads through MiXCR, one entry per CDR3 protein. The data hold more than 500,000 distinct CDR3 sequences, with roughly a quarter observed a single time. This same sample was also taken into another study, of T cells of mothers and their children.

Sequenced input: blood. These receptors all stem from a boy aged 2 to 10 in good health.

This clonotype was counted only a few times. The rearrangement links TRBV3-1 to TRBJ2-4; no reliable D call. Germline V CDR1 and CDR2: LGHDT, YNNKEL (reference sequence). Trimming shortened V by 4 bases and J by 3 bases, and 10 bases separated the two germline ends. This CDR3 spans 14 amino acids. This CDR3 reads CASSPMAGKNIQYF. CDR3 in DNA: TGTGCCAGCAGCCCTATGGCCGGCAAAAACATTCAGTACTTC. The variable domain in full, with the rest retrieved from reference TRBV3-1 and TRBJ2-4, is DTAVSQTPKYLVTQMGNDKSIKCEQNLGHDTMYWYKQDSKKFLKIMFSYNNKELIINETVPNRFSPKSPDKAHLNLHINSLELGDSAVYFCASSPMAGKNIQYFGAGTRLSVL.

In DNA, the CDR3 is TGCGCCAGCATCAAAATGGGGGGGGCCTTACAAGAGACCCAGTACTTC. It yields the protein CASIKMGGALQETQYF. The gene calls are TRBV5-1 and TRBJ2-5; D may be TRBD2 (7 bases). The V gene's germline CDR1 is SGHRS and CDR2 YFSETQ. V was pared by 6 bases and J by 2 bases, with 20 bases between. The CDR3 spans 16 residues. The variable domain in full, with the rest retrieved from reference TRBV5-1 and TRBJ2-5, is KAGVTQTPRYLIKTRGQQVTLSCSPISGHRSVSWYQQTPGQGLQFLFEYFSETQRNKGNFPGRFSGRQFSNSRSEMNVSTLELGDSALYLCASIKMGGALQETQYFGPGTRLLVL.

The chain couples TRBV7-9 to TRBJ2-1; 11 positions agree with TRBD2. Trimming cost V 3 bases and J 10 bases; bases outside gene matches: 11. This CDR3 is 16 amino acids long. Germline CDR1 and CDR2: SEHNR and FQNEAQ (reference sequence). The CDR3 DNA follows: TGTGCCAGCAGCTTCTCTATAGCGGGAGGGCCAAAGGAGCAGTTCTTC. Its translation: CASSFSIAGGPKEQFF.

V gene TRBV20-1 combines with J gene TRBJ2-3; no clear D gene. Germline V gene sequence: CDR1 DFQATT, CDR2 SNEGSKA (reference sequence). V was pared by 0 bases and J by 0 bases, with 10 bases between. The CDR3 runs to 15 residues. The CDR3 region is CSARDQATSTDTQYF. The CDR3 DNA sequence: TGCAGTGCTAGAGATCAGGCGACAAGCACAGATACGCAGTATTTT.

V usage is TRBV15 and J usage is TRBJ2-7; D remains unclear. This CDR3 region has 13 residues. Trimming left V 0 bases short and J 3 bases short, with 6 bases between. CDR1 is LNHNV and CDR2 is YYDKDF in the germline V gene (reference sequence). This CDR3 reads CATSRDVGYEQYF. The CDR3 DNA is TGTGCCACCAGCAGAGATGTGGGCTACGAGCAGTACTTC.

CDR3 region: CASSYVFFRVDGYTF. In nucleotides, the CDR3 is TGTGCCAGCAGCTACGTTTTCTTCAGGGTGGATGGCTACACCTTC. The genes are TRBV6-2 or TRBV6-3 and TRBJ1-2; D is perhaps TRBD1 (5 bases). V lost 6 bases to trimming and J lost 6 bases, with 20 bases between them. This CDR3 comprises 15 residues. CDR1 and CDR2 (germline): MNHEY, SVGEGT.

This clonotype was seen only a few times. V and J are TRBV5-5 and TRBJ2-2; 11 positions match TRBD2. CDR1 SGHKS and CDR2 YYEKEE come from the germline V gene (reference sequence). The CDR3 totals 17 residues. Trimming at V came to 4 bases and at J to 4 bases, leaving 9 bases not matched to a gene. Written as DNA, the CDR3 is TGTGCCAGCAGCCCGCTTAGCGGGGGGGCCGCCACCGGGGAGCTGTTTTTT. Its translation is CASSPLSGGAATGELFF. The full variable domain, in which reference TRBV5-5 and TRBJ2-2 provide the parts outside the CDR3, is DAGVTQSPTHLIKTRGQQVTLRCSPISGHKSVSWYQQVLGQGPQFIFQYYEKEERGRGNFPDRFSARQFPNYSSELNVNALLLGDSALYLCASSPLSGGAATGELFFGEGSRLTVL.

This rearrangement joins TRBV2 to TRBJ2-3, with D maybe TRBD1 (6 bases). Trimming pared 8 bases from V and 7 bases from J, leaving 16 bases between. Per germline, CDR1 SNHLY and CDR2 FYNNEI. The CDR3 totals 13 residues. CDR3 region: CASSKQGRNTQYF. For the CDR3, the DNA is TGTGCCAGCTCGAAGCAGGGGCGGAATACGCAGTATTTT.

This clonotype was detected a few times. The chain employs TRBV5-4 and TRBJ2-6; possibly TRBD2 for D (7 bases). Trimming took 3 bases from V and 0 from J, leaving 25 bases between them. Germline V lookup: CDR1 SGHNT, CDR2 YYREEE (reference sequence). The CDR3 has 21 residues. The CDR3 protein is CASSSLGGGLTQTSGANVLTF. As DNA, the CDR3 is TGTGCCAGCAGCTCCTTGGGCGGGGGCTTAACGCAGACCTCTGGGGCCAACGTCCTGACTTTC.

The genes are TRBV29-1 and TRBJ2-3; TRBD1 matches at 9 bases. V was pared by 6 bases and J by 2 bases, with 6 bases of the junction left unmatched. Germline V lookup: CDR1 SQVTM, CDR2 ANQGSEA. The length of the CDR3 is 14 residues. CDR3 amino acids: CSVDRGWTTDTQYF. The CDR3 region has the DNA TGCAGCGTCGACAGGGGGTGGACCACAGATACGCAGTATTTT.

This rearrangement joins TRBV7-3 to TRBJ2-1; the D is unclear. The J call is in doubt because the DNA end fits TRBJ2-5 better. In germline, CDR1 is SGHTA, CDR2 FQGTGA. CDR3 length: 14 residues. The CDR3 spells CASSPNPAIETQYF. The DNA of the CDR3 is TGTGCCAGCAGCCCCAACCCAGCAATAGAGACCCAGTACTTC.

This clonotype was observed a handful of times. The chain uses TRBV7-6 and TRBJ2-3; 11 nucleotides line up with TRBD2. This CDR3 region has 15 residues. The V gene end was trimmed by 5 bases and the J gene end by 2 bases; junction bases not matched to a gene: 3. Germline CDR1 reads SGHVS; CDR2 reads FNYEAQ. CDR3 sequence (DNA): TGTGCCAGCAGCGTACTAGCGGGGGCCACAGATACGCAGTATTTT. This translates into CASSVLAGATDTQYF.

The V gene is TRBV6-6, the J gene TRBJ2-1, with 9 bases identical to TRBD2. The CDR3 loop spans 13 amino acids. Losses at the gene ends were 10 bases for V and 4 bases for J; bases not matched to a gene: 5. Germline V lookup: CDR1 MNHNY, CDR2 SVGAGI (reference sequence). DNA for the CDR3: TGTGCCACAGGACTAGCGATTTACAATGAGCAGTTCTTC. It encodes CATGLAIYNEQFF.

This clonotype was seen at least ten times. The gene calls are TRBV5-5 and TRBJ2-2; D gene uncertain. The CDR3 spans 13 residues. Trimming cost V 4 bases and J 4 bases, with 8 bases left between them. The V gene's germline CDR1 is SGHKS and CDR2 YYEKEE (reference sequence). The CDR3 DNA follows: TGTGCCAGCAGCCTATCAACCACCGGGGAGCTGTTTTTT. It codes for CASSLSTTGELFF. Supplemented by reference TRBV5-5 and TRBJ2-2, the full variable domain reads DAGVTQSPTHLIKTRGQQVTLRCSPISGHKSVSWYQQVLGQGPQFIFQYYEKEERGRGNFPDRFSARQFPNYSSELNVNALLLGDSALYLCASSLSTTGELFFGEGSRLTVL.

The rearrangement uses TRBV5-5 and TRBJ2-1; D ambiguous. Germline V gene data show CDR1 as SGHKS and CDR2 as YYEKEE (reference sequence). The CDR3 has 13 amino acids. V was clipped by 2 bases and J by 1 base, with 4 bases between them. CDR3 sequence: CASSFFSYNEQFF. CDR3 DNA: TGTGCCAGCAGCTTTTTTTCCTACAATGAGCAGTTCTTC.

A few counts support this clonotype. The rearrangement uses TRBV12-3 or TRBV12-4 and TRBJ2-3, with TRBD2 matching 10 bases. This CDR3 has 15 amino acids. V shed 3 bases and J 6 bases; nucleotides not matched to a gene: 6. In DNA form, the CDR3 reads TGTGCCAGCAGTTTCGAAGCGGGGGGGTCGGATACGCAGTATTTT. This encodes CASSFEAGGSDTQYF.

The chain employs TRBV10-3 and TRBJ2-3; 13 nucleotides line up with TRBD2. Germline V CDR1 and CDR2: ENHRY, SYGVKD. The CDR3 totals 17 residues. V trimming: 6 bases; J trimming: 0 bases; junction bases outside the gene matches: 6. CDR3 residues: CAISGTSGMGSTDTQYF. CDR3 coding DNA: TGTGCCATCAGCGGGACTAGCGGGATGGGAAGCACAGATACGCAGTATTTT.

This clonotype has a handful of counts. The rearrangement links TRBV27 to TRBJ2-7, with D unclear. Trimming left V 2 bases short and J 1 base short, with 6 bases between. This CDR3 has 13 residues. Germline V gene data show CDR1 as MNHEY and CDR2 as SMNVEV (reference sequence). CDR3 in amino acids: CASSLVPSYEQYF. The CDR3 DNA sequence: TGTGCCAGCAGTTTAGTCCCATCCTACGAGCAGTACTTC.

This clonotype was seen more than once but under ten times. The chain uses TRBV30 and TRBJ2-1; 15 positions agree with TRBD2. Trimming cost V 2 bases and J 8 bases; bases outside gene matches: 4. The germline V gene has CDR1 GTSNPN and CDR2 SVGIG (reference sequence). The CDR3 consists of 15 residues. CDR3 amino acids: CAWSLGLAGGYEQFF. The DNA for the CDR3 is TGTGCCTGGAGTCTGGGACTAGCGGGGGGTTATGAGCAGTTCTTC.

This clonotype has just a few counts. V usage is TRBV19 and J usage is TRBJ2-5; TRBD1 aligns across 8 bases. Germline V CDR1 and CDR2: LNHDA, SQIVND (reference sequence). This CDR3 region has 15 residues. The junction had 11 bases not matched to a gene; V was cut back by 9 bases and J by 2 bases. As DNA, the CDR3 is TGTGCCAGCAGACCAGGGGGCAGTTGGCAAGAGACCCAGTACTTC. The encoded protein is CASRPGGSWQETQYF.

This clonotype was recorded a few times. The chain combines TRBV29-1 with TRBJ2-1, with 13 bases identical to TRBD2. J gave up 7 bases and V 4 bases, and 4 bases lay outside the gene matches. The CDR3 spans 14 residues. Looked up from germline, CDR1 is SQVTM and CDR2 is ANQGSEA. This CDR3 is CSVGRTSGSNEQFF. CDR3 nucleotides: TGCAGCGTTGGCCGGACTAGCGGGAGTAATGAGCAGTTCTTC.

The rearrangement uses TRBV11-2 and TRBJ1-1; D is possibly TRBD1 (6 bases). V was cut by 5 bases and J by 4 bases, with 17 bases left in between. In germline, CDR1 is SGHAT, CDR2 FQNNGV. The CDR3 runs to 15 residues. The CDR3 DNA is TGTGCCAGCAGCCCACGGGGAGGGGGGAGCACTGAAGCTTTCTTT. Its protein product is CASSPRGGGSTEAFF.